This T cell receptor (beta chain) was recovered during a study of cytomegalovirus exposure and HLA in healthy donors. The V segment lost 5 bases and the J segment 4 bases; nucleotides outside the gene matches: 12. Germline V lookup: CDR1 MDHEN, CDR2 SYDVKM. The CDR3 runs 17 residues. Turning to this clone: Its antigen remains unknown.

PCR primers comprised 60 Vbeta and 13 Jbeta primers. Original handling: It was a later analysis that counted roughly 80 million unique TCR beta chains, of which 8.5 million to 12 million were shared. Repertoires were generated with immunoSEQ multiplex PCR, while TCRdb's copy carries only in-frame clones and drops some. D and trimming come from the DNA, and the V and J calls and clone size come from that table. Here the sample spans some 190,000 clones, 70% to 75% being singletons. Study conclusions and caveats: An analysis done earlier found most TCR beta V segments productive about 87% or about 30% of the time. A missense variant in DCLRE1C was later tied to TCR beta V- and J-gene trimming. Usually a TCR sequence was rare, but some public TCRs were found in many donors.

The chain employs TRBV28 and TRBJ2-2, with 8 nucleotides matching TRBD1. The clonotype was recovered from a man under 40 in good health and CMV-seropositive. The sample was PBMCs. Written as DNA, the CDR3 is TGTGCCAGCAGTATTTACCTCAGGGGGCCGAGCACCGGGGAGCTGTTTTTT. It is translated as CASSIYLRGPSTGELFF.